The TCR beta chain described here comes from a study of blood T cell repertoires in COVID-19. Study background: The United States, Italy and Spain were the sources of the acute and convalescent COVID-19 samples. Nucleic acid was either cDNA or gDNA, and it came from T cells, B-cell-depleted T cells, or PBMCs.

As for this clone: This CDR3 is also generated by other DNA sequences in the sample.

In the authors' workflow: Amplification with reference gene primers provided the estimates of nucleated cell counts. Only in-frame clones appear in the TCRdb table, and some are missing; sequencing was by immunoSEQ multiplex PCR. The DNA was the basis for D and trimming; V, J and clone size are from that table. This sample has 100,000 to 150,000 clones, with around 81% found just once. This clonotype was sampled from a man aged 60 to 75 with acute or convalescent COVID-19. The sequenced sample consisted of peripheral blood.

This chain's CDR3 is CATSDPGQGNQPQHF. DNA for the CDR3: TGTGCCACCAGTGACCCGGGACAGGGGAATCAGCCCCAGCATTTT. The chain combines TRBV24-1 with TRBJ1-5, with TRBD1 identical over 10 bases. The CDR3 length is 15 residues. V trimming: 4 bases; J trimming: 4 bases; junction bases outside the gene matches: 3. Germline CDR1 reads KGHDR; CDR2 reads SFDVKD.